The T cell receptor beta chain under discussion was sequenced for a study of blood T cell repertoires in COVID-19. Study-level information: Some COVID-19 samples were acute and others convalescent; all came from the United States, Italy and Spain. Sample material is recorded as cDNA or gDNA derived from T cells, B-cell-depleted T cells, or PBMCs.

In the authors' methods: Reference gene primer amplification gave nucleated cell count estimates. Libraries were prepared by immunoSEQ multiplex PCR; TCRdb keeps only in-frame clonotypes and omits some of them. V, J and clone size are those of that table, while D and trimming were read from the DNA. The data hold around 150,000 clones, with less than 90% observed a single time. This clone occurred many times. The CDR3 runs 15 residues. Followed over time, Seattle patients had been enrolled while infection was active. The clonotype comes from a human donor with COVID-19, enrolled during active disease. The donor label of this sample is uncertain. Input material: peripheral blood. The chain employs TRBV21-1 and TRBJ2-7; the table's D gene call, TRBD1, was not cross checked with the DNA. TRBV21-1 is listed as a pseudogene. CDR3 coding DNA: TGTGCCAGCAGCAAAGGCGGGACAGAGGCCTACGAGCAGTACTTC. The encoded protein is CASSKGGTEAYEQYF.